Each of the 18 T cell receptor beta chains below was sequenced from the same sample in a study of blood T cell repertoires in COVID-19. TCRdb's table, derived via immunoSEQ multiplex PCR, lists solely in-frame clones and lacks some. The sample gives around 72,000 clones, 82% of which show up once; 18% is in the top ten. Sequenced: peripheral blood. The receptors derive from a human donor in a cohort sampled during active COVID-19.

This clone was picked up a small number of times. The CDR3 nucleotides read TGCGCCAGCAGCCAAGATCGGGGAACCTATGGCTACACCTTC. It yields the protein CASSQDRGTYGYTF. The genes are TRBV4-3 and TRBJ1-2; no firm D call. Trimming removed 0 bases at V and 4 bases at J, with 9 bases between. The CDR3 covers 14 residues. Germline CDR1 and CDR2: LGHNA and YSLEER.

This clone was seen a few times. The chain combines TRBV2 with TRBJ1-3, with a weak D call TRBD1 (6 bases). The CDR3 sequence is 13 residues long. The V gene lost 5 bases and the J gene lost 4 bases, with 9 bases spanning the gap. From germline, CDR1 is SNHLY and CDR2 FYNNEI. CDR3 bases: TGTGCCAGCAGTTGGGGGCGCGGAAACACCATATATTTT. It translates to CASSWGRGNTIYF.

The chain recombines TRBV4-3 with TRBJ2-7; tentatively, D is TRBD1 (6 bases). V shed 0 bases and J shed 8 bases, with 11 bases lying between them. This CDR3 contains 13 residues. Germline V gene lookup returns CDR1 LGHNA and CDR2 YSLEER. CDR3 DNA: TGCGCCAGCAGCCAAGACAGGGGTTTTAAGCAGTACTTC. This gives the protein CASSQDRGFKQYF.

This rearrangement joins TRBV27 to TRBJ1-5; a possible D gene is TRBD1 (5 bases). From germline, CDR1 is MNHEY and CDR2 SMNVEV (reference sequence). V shed 5 bases and J shed 7 bases, with 18 bases lying between them. This CDR3 has 15 residues. The CDR3 is CASSLTPGGSQPQHF. In DNA form, the CDR3 reads TGTGCCAGCAGTCTCACGCCCGGGGGGTCCCAGCCCCAGCATTTT.

The rearrangement uses TRBV18 and TRBJ1-1; no definite D call. The germline V gene has CDR1 KGHSH and CDR2 LQKENI. This CDR3 region has 13 residues. V lost 3 bases and J lost 1, with 6 bases in between. CDR3 sequence (DNA): TGTGCCAGCTCACCTATTTCGAACACTGAAGCTTTCTTT. Its protein product is CASSPISNTEAFF. Filled out from reference TRBV18 and TRBJ1-1, the complete variable domain reads NAGVMQNPRHLVRRRGQEARLRCSPMKGHSHVYWYRQLPEEGLKFMVYLQKENIIDESGMPKERFSAEFPKEGPSILRIQQVVRGDSAAYFCASSPISNTEAFFGQGTRLTVV.

This clone was counted between two and nine times. The rearrangement joins TRBV11-2 to TRBJ2-3, with D possibly TRBD2 on 6 matching bases. Trimming shortened V by 3 bases and J by 2 bases, and 15 bases separated the two germline ends. The CDR3 loop spans 16 amino acids. From germline, CDR1 is SGHAT and CDR2 FQNNGV. CDR3 loop: CASSFVGGAHTDTQYF. The CDR3 nucleotides read TGTGCCAGCAGCTTCGTCGGAGGGGCTCACACAGATACGCAGTATTTT.

This chain links TRBV4-1 with TRBJ2-7; a weak D match, TRBD2 (5 bases). The V end lost 0 bases, the J end lost 1 base, and 13 bases lay between the germline ends. The CDR3 length is 16 residues. CDR1 is MGHRA and CDR2 is YSYEKL in the germline V gene. The CDR3 loop reads CASSQDSAGFSYEQYF. The CDR3 DNA is TGCGCCAGCAGCCAAGATTCGGCGGGCTTTTCCTACGAGCAGTACTTC.

The chain couples TRBV12-3 or TRBV12-4 to TRBJ2-7; perhaps TRBD2 as D (6 bases). Trimming took off 4 bases at V and 5 bases at J, with 12 bases between the two ends. The CDR3 has 13 amino acids. CDR3 DNA sequence: TGTGCCAGCAGTTGGGGCGGGGCCCACGAGCAGTACTTC. This sequence encodes CASSWGGAHEQYF.

This sequence joins TRBV6-5 and TRBJ1-1; tentatively, D is TRBD1 (6 bases). Germline CDR1 MNHEY, CDR2 SVGAGI. V dropped 8 bases and J dropped 1 base, with 14 bases sitting between them. This CDR3 region has 14 residues. The CDR3: CASHETGENTEAFF. The CDR3 coding sequence is TGTGCCAGCCACGAGACAGGAGAGAACACTGAAGCTTTCTTT.

V usage is TRBV11-3 and J usage is TRBJ2-1; TRBD1 aligns across 8 bases. Germline loops: CDR1 SGHNT, CDR2 YENEEA. The J segment lost 7 bases and the V segment lost 4 bases, leaving 3 bases of the junction unmatched. The CDR3 has 13 residues. This CDR3 reads CASSYTGGNEQFF. The CDR3 nucleotides are TGTGCCAGCAGCTATACAGGGGGAAATGAGCAGTTCTTC.

The gene calls are TRBV9 and TRBJ1-3; D not certain. V lost 0 bases, J lost 0 bases, and 7 bases lay in between. The CDR3 is 15 residues long. Germline V gives CDR1 SGDLS, CDR2 YYNGEE. The CDR3 loop is CASSVDSRSGNTIYF. CDR3 bases: TGTGCCAGCAGCGTAGACAGCCGCTCTGGAAACACCATATATTTT.

The gene calls are TRBV5-4 and TRBJ2-5; maybe TRBD2 (5 bases). Germline V CDR1 and CDR2: SGHNT, YYREEE (reference sequence). Between the trimmed V and J ends, which lost 4 bases and 0 bases, there was a span of 13 bases. CDR3 length: 15 residues. CDR3 in DNA: TGTGCCAGCAGCCCCCGTCGGGGTAACCAAGAGACCCAGTACTTC. This codes for CASSPRRGNQETQYF.

The V and J genes are TRBV7-9 and TRBJ1-2, with 7 nucleotides matching TRBD1. The CDR3 runs to 14 residues. V gave up 2 bases and J gave up 4 bases; unmatched junction bases: 4. Germline V gene data show CDR1 as SEHNR and CDR2 as FQNEAQ (reference sequence). CDR3 residues: CASSLQAGGYGYTF. Here the CDR3 DNA reads TGTGCCAGCAGCTTACAAGCAGGGGGCTATGGCTACACCTTC.

CDR3 DNA sequence: TGCGCCAGCAGCCAAGGAGGGGGGGCTTATTACGAGCAGTACTTC. This gives the protein CASSQGGGAYYEQYF. The V gene is TRBV4-3, the J gene TRBJ2-7, with a possible D match to TRBD2 (7 bases). Per germline, CDR1 LGHNA and CDR2 YSLEER. V was pared by 1 base and J by 4 bases, with 14 bases between. This CDR3 spans 15 amino acids.

V gene TRBV4-1 combines with J gene TRBJ1-5; 10 nucleotides agree with TRBD1. V lost 0 bases, J lost 6 bases, and 5 bases stayed unmatched. The germline V gene encodes CDR1 MGHRA and CDR2 YSYEKL. This CDR3 is 16 amino acids long. In nucleotides, the CDR3 is TGCGCCAGCAGCCAAGACAGGACAGGGGGTACTCAGCCCCAGCATTTT. It codes for CASSQDRTGGTQPQHF.

The sample holds one count of this clone. The rearrangement joins TRBV4-2 to TRBJ2-7; no clear D gene. The CDR3 has 15 residues. Germline CDR1 reads LGHNA; CDR2 reads YNFKEQ. V shed 0 bases and J shed 2 bases, with 11 bases lying between them. The CDR3 sequence is CASSQDQVPTYEQYF. The CDR3 DNA sequence: TGTGCCAGCAGCCAAGACCAGGTGCCGACCTACGAGCAGTACTTC.

V usage is TRBV4-2 and J usage is TRBJ1-5; D ambiguous. Germline V gene data show CDR1 as LGHNA and CDR2 as YNFKEQ. V lost 1 base and J lost 2, with 15 bases in between. The CDR3 is 17 residues long. CDR3 coding DNA: TGTGCCAGCAGCCAAGTTGGAGGAAGCGGAGGCAATCAGCCCCAGCATTTT. This sequence encodes CASSQVGGSGGNQPQHF.

The J gene is TRBJ2-5, the V gene TRBV3-1 (or the pseudogene TRBV3-2); perhaps TRBD2 as D (6 bases). Between the trimmed V and J ends, which lost 3 bases and 1 base, there was a span of 15 bases. CDR1 and CDR2 (germline): LGHDT, YNNKEL (reference sequence). This CDR3 comprises 16 residues. The CDR3 spells CASSQGGTGPQETQYF. The CDR3 DNA is TGTGCCAGCAGCCAGGGCGGGACTGGCCCCCAAGAGACCCAGTACTTC.